This TCR beta chain was recovered during a study of blood T cell repertoires in COVID-19. Whole-study context: Researchers got acute and convalescent COVID-19 samples from the United States, Italy and Spain. PBMCs, B-cell-depleted T cells, or T cells provided the cDNA or gDNA that made up the material.

Original data processing: Amplification of reference gene primers provided the estimated nucleated cell counts. Sequencing was performed with immunoSEQ multiplex PCR; in TCRdb, only in-frame clones are kept and a portion is missing. V, J and clone size reflect that table, while D and trimming were determined from the DNA. The repertoire holds about 54,000 clones, with 88% as singletons. The ends were cut back, 11 bases at V and 6 bases at J, with 13 bases in the middle. Germline V gene data show CDR1 as MNHEY and CDR2 as SVGAGI. This CDR3 comprises 11 residues. The sequencing input was peripheral blood. This chain uses TRBV6-5 with TRBJ2-5; D might be TRBD2 (5 bases). This TCR came from a human donor in a cohort sampled during active COVID-19. The CDR3 DNA is TGTGCCGGCGGGCGGGTTCAGACCCAGTACTTC. Protein product: CAGGRVQTQYF.